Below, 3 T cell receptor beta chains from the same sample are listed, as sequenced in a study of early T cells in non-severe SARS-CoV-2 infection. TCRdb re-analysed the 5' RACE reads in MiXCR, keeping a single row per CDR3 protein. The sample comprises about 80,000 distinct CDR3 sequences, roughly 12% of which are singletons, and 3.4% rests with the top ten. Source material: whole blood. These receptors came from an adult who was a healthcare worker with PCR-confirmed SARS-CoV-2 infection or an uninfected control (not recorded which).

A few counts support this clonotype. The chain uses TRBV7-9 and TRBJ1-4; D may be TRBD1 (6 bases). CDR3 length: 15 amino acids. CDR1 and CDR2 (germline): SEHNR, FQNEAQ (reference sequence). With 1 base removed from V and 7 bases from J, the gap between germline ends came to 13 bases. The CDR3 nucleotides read TGTGCCAGCAGCTTAGAAGGGGGACGAATTGAAAAACTGTTTTTT. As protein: CASSLEGGRIEKLFF.

This chain's CDR3 is CASSPGQGQSNQPQHF. CDR3 DNA: TGCGCCAGCAGCCCTGGACAGGGACAGAGCAATCAGCCCCAGCATTTT. V gene TRBV5-1 combines with J gene TRBJ1-5; 8 nucleotides line up with TRBD1. CDR1 SGHRS and CDR2 YFSETQ come from the germline V gene. The CDR3 contains 16 residues. J was trimmed by 1 base and V by 4 bases; bases with no gene match: 7.

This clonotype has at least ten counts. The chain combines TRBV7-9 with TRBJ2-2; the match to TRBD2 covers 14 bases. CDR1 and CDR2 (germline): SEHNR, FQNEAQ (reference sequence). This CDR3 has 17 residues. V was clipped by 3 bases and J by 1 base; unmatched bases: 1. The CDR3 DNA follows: TGTGCCAGCAGCTTGGGACTAGCGGGAGTGAACACCGGGGAGCTGTTTTTT. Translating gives CASSLGLAGVNTGELFF. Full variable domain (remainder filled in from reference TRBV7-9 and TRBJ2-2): DTGVSQNPRHKITKRGQNVTFRCDPISEHNRLYWYRQTLGQGPEFLTYFQNEAQLEKSRLLSDRFSAERPKGSFSTLEIQRTEQGDSAMYLCASSLGLAGVNTGELFFGEGSRLTVL.